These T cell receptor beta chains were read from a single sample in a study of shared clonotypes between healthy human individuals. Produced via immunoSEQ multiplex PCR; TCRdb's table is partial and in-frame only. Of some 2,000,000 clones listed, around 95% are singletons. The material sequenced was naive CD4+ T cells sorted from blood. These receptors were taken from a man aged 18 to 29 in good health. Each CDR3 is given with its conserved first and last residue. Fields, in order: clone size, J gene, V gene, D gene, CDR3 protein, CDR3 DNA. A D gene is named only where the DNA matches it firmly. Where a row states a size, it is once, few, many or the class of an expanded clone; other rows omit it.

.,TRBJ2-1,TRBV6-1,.,CASSGMGGSSYNEQFF,TGTGCCAGCAGTGGAATGGGGGGTTCCTCCTACAATGAGCAGTTCTTC
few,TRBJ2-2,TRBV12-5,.,CASGLRKANTGELFF,TGTGCTAGTGGCCTGAGGAAGGCGAACACCGGGGAGCTGTTTTTT
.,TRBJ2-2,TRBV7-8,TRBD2,CARGGSTPNTGELFF,TGTGCCAGGGGGGGGTCGACTCCGAACACCGGGGAGCTGTTTTTT
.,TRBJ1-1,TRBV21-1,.,CASPEENTEAFF,TGTGCCAGCCCCGAGGAGAACACTGAAGCTTTCTTT
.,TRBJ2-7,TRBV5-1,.,CASSPGTAYEQYF,TGCGCCAGCAGCCCGGGGACGGCTTACGAGCAGTACTTC
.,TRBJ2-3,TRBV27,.,CASTVSGASTDTQYF,TGTGCCAGCACCGTATCGGGAGCAAGCACAGATACGCAGTATTTT
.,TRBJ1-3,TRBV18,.,CASSREQGPGNTIYF,TGTGCCAGCTCACGCGAGCAGGGACCTGGAAACACCATATATTTT
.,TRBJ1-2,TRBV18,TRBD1,CASSQMTGARNYGYTF,TGTGCCAGCTCACAAATGACAGGGGCGAGGAACTATGGCTACACCTTC
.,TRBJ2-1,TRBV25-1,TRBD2,CASRETLAGERNEQFF,TGTGCCAGCAGAGAAACCCTAGCGGGAGAACGGAATGAGCAGTTCTTC
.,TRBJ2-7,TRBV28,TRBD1,CASSRQGAYEQYF,TGTGCCAGCAGTAGACAGGGGGCCTACGAGCAGTACTTC
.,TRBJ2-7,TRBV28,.,CASSLAHSSYYEQYF,TGTGCCAGCAGTTTAGCTCACTCTTCTTACTACGAGCAGTACTTC
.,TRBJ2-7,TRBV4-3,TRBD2,CASSRHRASGFDTPSEQYF,TGCGCCAGCAGCCGACACCGGGCTAGCGGGTTCGACACCCCCTCTGAGCAGTACTTC
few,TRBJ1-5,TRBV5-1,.,CASSLRGNQPQHF,TGCGCCAGCAGCTTGCGAGGCAATCAGCCCCAGCATTTT
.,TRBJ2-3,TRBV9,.,CASSVGRSTDTQYF,TGTGCCAGCAGCGTAGGAAGAAGCACAGATACGCAGTATTTT
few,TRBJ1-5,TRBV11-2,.,CASSLENNQPQHF,TGTGCCAGCAGCTTAGAGAACAATCAGCCCCAGCATTTT
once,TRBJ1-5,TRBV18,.,CASSPVQGFGNQPQHF,TGTGCCAGCTCACCAGTGCAGGGGTTTGGCAATCAGCCCCAGCATTTT
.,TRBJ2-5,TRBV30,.,CAWSEGNGPQQETQYF,TGTGCCTGGAGCGAAGGTAACGGTCCTCAACAAGAGACCCAGTACTTC
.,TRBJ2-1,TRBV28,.,CASSYDGSGAQFF,TGTGCCAGCAGTTATGATGGTTCAGGGGCGCAGTTCTTC
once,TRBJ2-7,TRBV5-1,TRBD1,CASSPTTGTGNEQYF,TGCGCCAGCAGCCCGACGACCGGGACAGGGAACGAGCAGTACTTC
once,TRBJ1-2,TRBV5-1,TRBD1,CASSLGQGASGYTF,TGCGCCAGCAGCTTGGGCCAGGGGGCGAGTGGCTACACCTTC
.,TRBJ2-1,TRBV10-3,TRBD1,CAIRRGPTTHEQFF,TGTGCCATCAGAAGGGGGCCGACGACCCATGAGCAGTTCTTC
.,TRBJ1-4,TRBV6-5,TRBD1,CASSRTGVDYEKLFF,TGTGCCAGCAGCCGGACAGGGGTTGACTATGAAAAACTGTTTTTT
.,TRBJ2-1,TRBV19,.,CASAGQQYNEQFF,TGTGCCAGCGCGGGACAGCAATACAATGAGCAGTTCTTC
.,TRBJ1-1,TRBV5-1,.,CASSLGQEVEAFF,TGCGCCAGCAGCTTGGGGCAGGAGGTAGAAGCTTTCTTT
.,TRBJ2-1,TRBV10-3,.,CAIRPGILVNEQFF,TGTGCCATCAGGCCCGGGATCCTCGTGAATGAGCAGTTCTTC
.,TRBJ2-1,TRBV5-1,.,CASSLVAGRPYNEQFF,TGCGCCAGCAGCTTGGTCGCGGGTCGACCCTACAATGAGCAGTTCTTC
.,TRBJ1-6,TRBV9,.,CASSPRLDSPLHF,TGTGCCAGCAGCCCACGTTTAGATTCACCCCTCCACTTT
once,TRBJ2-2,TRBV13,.,CASSLRGQLNTGELFF,TGTGCCAGCAGCTTAAGGGGACAATTGAACACCGGGGAGCTGTTTTTT
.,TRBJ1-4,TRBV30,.,CAWSANGITNEKLFF,TGTGCCTGGAGTGCGAACGGAATTACGAATGAAAAACTGTTTTTT
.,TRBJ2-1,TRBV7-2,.,CASSLSGNEQFF,TGTGCCAGCAGCTTATCCGGTAATGAGCAGTTCTTC
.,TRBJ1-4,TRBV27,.,CASSPRRINEKLFF,TGTGCCAGCAGTCCAAGACGGATTAATGAAAAACTGTTTTTT
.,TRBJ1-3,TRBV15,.,CATSRDGGAGNTIYF,TGTGCCACCAGCAGAGATGGGGGGGCTGGAAACACCATATATTTT
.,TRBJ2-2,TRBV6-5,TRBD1,CASSLGQGPTGELFF,TGTGCCAGCAGCCTCGGACAGGGCCCCACCGGGGAGCTGTTTTTT
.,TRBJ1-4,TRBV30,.,CAWSWGRGSNEKLFF,TGTGCCTGGAGTTGGGGCAGGGGATCTAATGAAAAACTGTTTTTT
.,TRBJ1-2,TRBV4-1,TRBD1,CASSQASGTVNYGYTF,TGCGCCAGCAGCCAAGCCTCCGGGACAGTTAACTATGGCTACACCTTC
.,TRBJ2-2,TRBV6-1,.,CASSNPSVNTGELFF,TGTGCCAGCAGTAATCCCTCGGTCAACACCGGGGAGCTGTTTTTT
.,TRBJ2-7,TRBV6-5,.,CASISSSSGSYEQYF,TGTGCCAGCATCTCCTCCTCCAGCGGCTCCTACGAGCAGTACTTC
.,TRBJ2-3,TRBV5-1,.,CASSSTLGTRTDTQYF,TGCGCCAGCAGCTCCACGCTTGGGACGCGCACAGATACGCAGTATTTT
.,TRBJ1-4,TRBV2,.,CASRVRFSNEKLFF,TGTGCCAGCAGAGTACGGTTCAGTAATGAAAAACTGTTTTTT
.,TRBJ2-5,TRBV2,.,CASRGDLGTQYF,TGTGCCAGCAGGGGGGACTTGGGGACCCAGTACTTC
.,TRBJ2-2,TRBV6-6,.,CASSYRVANTGELFF,TGTGCCAGCAGTTACAGGGTGGCGAACACCGGGGAGCTGTTTTTT
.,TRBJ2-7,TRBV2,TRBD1,CASSEAGTGRSYEQYF,TGTGCCAGCAGTGAAGCGGGGACAGGCAGGTCCTACGAGCAGTACTTC